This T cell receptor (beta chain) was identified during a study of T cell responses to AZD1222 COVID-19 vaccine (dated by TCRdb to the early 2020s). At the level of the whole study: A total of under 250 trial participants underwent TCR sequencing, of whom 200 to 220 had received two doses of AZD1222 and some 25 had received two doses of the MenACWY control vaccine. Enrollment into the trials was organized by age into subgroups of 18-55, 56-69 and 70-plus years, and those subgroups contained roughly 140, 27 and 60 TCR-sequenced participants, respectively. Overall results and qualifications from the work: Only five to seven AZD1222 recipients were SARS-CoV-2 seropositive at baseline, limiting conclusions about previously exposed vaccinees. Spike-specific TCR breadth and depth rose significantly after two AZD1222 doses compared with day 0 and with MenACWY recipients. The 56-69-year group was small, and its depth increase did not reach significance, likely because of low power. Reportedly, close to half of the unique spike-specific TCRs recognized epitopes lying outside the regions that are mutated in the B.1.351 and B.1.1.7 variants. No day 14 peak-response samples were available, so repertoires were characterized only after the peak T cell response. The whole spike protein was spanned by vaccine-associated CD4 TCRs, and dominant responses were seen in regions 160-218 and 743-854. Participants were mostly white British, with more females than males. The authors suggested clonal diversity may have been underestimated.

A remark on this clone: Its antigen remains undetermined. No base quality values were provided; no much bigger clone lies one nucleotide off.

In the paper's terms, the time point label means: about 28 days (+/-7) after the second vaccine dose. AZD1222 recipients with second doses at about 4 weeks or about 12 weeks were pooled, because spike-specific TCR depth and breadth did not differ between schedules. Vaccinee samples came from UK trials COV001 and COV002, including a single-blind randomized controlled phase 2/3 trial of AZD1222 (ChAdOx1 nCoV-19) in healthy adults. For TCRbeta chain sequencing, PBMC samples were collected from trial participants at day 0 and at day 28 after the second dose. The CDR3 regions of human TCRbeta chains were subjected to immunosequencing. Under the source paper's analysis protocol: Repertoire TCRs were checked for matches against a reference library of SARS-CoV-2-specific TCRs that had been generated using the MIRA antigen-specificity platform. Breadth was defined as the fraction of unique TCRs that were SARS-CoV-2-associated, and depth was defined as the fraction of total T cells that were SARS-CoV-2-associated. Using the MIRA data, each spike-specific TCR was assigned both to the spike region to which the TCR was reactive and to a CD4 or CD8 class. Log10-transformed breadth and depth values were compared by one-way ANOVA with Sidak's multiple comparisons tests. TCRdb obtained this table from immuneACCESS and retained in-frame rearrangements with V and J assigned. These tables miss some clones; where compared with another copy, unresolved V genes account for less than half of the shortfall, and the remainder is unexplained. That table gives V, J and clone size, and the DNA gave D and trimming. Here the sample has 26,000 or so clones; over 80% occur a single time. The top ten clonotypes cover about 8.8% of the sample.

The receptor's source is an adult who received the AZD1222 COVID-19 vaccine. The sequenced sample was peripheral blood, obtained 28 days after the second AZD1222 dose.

At the DNA level, the sequence is TGTGCCAGCAGCCATCTAGCAGGGCGGACTGAAGCTTTCTTT. This gives the protein CASSHLAGRTEAFF. This receptor chain uses TRBV14 and TRBJ1-1, and the D gene may be TRBD1, 5 bases matching. The CDR3, cysteine through phenylalanine, is 14 amino acids long. Of all the DNA, just the CDR3 is kept, 42 bases in frame from base 1. CDR1 and CDR2 are read off the germline V gene as SGHDN and FVKESK. V loses 3 bases of germline sequence and J loses 5 bases, and the interval between the two ends is 13 bases.